This is a list of T cell receptor beta chains from one sample in a study of CD8 T cell repertoires and HIV-1 epitope variants. No cognate antigen is known for these TCRs. Repertoires were generated with immunoSEQ multiplex PCR, while TCRdb's copy carries only in-frame clones and drops some. The profile covers about 4,900 clones, with 55% to 75% appearing a single time and roughly 40% taken by the ten largest. The sample consisted of cultured CD8+ T cells derived from PBMCs. These receptors all stem from a male donor with HIV. Both conserved end residues are part of each CDR3. D genes are given only for firm matches. Some rows have no size entry. The others give once, few or many, or a class for an expanded clone.

j_call | d_call | clone_size | v_call | cdr3_aa | cdr3_nt
TRBJ1-1 | NA | NA | TRBV4-1 | CASSQGKGGTEAFF | TGCGCCAGCAGCCAAGGGAAGGGGGGAACTGAAGCTTTCTTT
TRBJ2-3 | NA | NA | TRBV4-3 | CASSQDRNPDTQYF | TGCGCCAGCAGCCAAGACAGGAATCCAGATACGCAGTATTTT
TRBJ1-6 | NA | few | TRBV5-6 | CASSLWEEDSPLHF | TGTGCCAGCAGCTTATGGGAGGAGGATTCACCCCTCCACTTT
TRBJ2-7 | NA | NA | TRBV10-3 | CATHSGTYEQYF | TGTGCCACTCATTCAGGGACCTACGAGCAGTACTTC
TRBJ2-3 | NA | NA | TRBV27 | CASSFSPGGTDTQYF | TGTGCCAGCAGTTTTAGCCCGGGTGGCACAGATACGCAGTATTTT
TRBJ2-3 | TRBD2 | NA | TRBV28 | CASRRDYDTDTQYF | TGTGCCAGCAGACGGGACTACGACACAGATACGCAGTATTTT
TRBJ2-3 | TRBD1 | NA | TRBV9 | CASSVSAGTGTERDTQYF | TGTGCCAGCAGCGTTTCAGCCGGGACAGGGACCGAAAGAGATACGCAGTATTTT
TRBJ2-7 | NA | NA | TRBV5-5 | CASSLISDSPYEQYF | TGTGCCAGCAGCTTGATTAGCGACAGCCCCTACGAGCAGTACTTC
TRBJ2-1 | TRBD1 | NA | TRBV7-9 | CASSPGQGYNEQFF | TGTGCCAGCAGCCCGGGACAGGGCTACAATGAGCAGTTCTTC
TRBJ2-1 | NA | few | TRBV2 | CASSEVLPGSSYNNEQFF | TGTGCCAGCAGTGAAGTGCTACCCGGTAGCTCCTACAATAATGAGCAGTTCTTC
TRBJ1-2 | TRBD1 | NA | TRBV7-9 | CASSSGTGDVQDGYTF | TGTGCCAGCAGCTCCGGGACAGGGGACGTTCAGGATGGCTACACCTTC
TRBJ2-3 | TRBD2 | NA | TRBV5-1 | CAGGLGEGPGADTQYF | TGCGCCGGCGGCTTAGGGGAGGGCCCTGGGGCAGATACGCAGTATTTT
TRBJ2-2 | NA | once | TRBV27 | CASSRGSNTGELFF | TGTGCCAGCAGCAGGGGTTCGAACACCGGGGAGCTGTTTTTT
TRBJ1-1 | TRBD1 | NA | TRBV6-5 | CASSYANRGMNTEAFF | TGTGCCAGCAGTTACGCGAACAGGGGGATGAACACTGAAGCTTTCTTT
TRBJ1-2 | TRBD1 | NA | TRBV2 | CASSLGQGLLGYTF | TGTGCCAGCAGCCTAGGACAGGGACTGTTGGGCTACACCTTC
TRBJ2-3 | NA | NA | TRBV9 | CASSVEGGDGDRTTDTQYF | TGTGCCAGCAGCGTAGAGGGAGGGGACGGGGACAGGACCACAGATACGCAGTATTTT
TRBJ2-1 | TRBD2 | few | TRBV5-1 | CASRSGLAVEQFF | TGCGCCAGCAGATCTGGACTAGCTGTTGAGCAGTTCTTC
TRBJ2-7 | NA | NA | TRBV30 | CAWSVLDGAYEQYF | TGTGCCTGGAGTGTACTAGACGGAGCCTACGAGCAGTACTTC
TRBJ1-1 | TRBD1 | NA | TRBV7-8 | CASNLGGGYTEAFF | TGTGCCAGCAATCTGGGAGGGGGCTACACTGAAGCTTTCTTT
TRBJ1-2 | NA | NA | TRBV27 | CASSSPLRDGYGYTF | TGTGCCAGCAGTTCCCCCCTACGTGATGGCTATGGCTACACCTTC
TRBJ1-1 | NA | few | TRBV4-3 | CASSQVDGAMNTEAFF | TGCGCCAGCAGCCAAGTCGATGGGGCGATGAACACTGAAGCTTTCTTT
TRBJ1-3 | NA | NA | TRBV29-1 | CSTAAGGGNTIYF | TGCAGCACCGCCGCGGGAGGCGGAAACACCATATATTTT
TRBJ2-7 | TRBD1 | NA | TRBV11-2 | CASSRTWDRAYEQYF | TGTGCCAGCAGCCGCACGTGGGACAGAGCCTACGAGCAGTACTTC
TRBJ2-3 | TRBD1 | NA | TRBV5-6 | CASGKTGVTDTQYF | TGTGCCAGCGGAAAGACAGGGGTGACAGATACGCAGTATTTT
TRBJ1-2 | TRBD1 | NA | TRBV28 | CASSFGTGGYGYTF | TGTGCCAGCAGTTTTGGGACAGGGGGCTATGGCTACACCTTC
TRBJ2-5 | NA | NA | TRBV4-1 | CASSQVGLQETQYF | TGCGCCAGCAGCCAAGTCGGACTCCAAGAGACCCAGTACTTC
TRBJ1-4 | NA | few | TRBV4-1 | CASSQVVGDEKLFF | TGCGCCAGCAGCCAAGTAGTTGGGGACGAAAAACTGTTTTTT
TRBJ2-7 | NA | NA | TRBV21-1 | CASSRGQGGYEQYF | TGTGCCAGCAGCAGAGGACAGGGTGGCTACGAGCAGTACTTC
TRBJ2-7 | NA | NA | TRBV5-6 | CASSSDRSYEQYF | TGTGCCAGCAGCAGCGACAGGAGTTACGAGCAGTACTTC
TRBJ1-1 | NA | NA | TRBV28 | CASSSTANTEAFF | TGTGCCAGCAGTTCGACAGCAAACACTGAAGCTTTCTTT
TRBJ2-5 | NA | NA | TRBV5-6 | CASSPGRGLGETQYF | TGTGCCAGCAGCCCGGGGAGGGGGCTGGGGGAGACCCAGTACTTC
TRBJ1-1 | NA | NA | TRBV5-5 | CASREDLNTEAFF | TGTGCCAGCAGAGAAGACTTGAACACTGAAGCTTTCTTT
TRBJ2-1 | NA | NA | TRBV5-6 | CASSPGTVNEQFF | TGTGCCAGCAGCCCCGGGACCGTAAATGAGCAGTTCTTC
TRBJ1-5 | NA | NA | TRBV11-2 | CASSLDRQVNQPQHF | TGTGCCAGCAGCTTAGATCGGCAAGTCAATCAGCCCCAGCATTTT
TRBJ2-7 | NA | medium-sized | TRBV10-2 | CASAPGSLWDEQYF | TGCGCCAGCGCCCCAGGCAGCCTTTGGGACGAGCAGTACTTC
TRBJ1-1 | NA | few | TRBV4-1 | CASSPSLNTEAFF | TGCGCCAGCAGCCCTAGTCTGAACACTGAAGCTTTCTTT
TRBJ1-4 | NA | NA | TRBV30 | CAWSGGQENEKLFF | TGTGCCTGGAGTGGTGGGCAGGAAAATGAAAAACTGTTTTTT
TRBJ2-7 | TRBD1 | NA | TRBV7-9 | CASSSQGQGGNTYEQYF | TGTGCCAGCAGCTCCCAGGGACAGGGAGGTAACACCTACGAGCAGTACTTC
TRBJ1-1 | NA | few | TRBV6-5 | CASSYSGQGSGAFF | TGTGCCAGCAGTTACTCGGGGCAGGGATCGGGAGCTTTCTTT
TRBJ1-6 | NA | few | TRBV15 | CATSRLPRPNNSPLHF | TGTGCCACCAGCAGATTACCTCGACCAAATAATTCACCCCTCCACTTT
TRBJ2-1 | TRBD1 | NA | TRBV6-5 | CASSDQTGGFPFF | TGTGCCAGCAGTGACCAGACAGGGGGATTTCCGTTCTTC
TRBJ2-7 | NA | NA | TRBV9 | CASSASFISLVHEQYF | TGTGCCAGCAGCGCATCTTTCATTAGCCTCGTCCACGAGCAGTACTTC
TRBJ2-1 | NA | NA | TRBV11-2 | CASSPGAFEQFF | TGTGCCAGCAGCCCAGGTGCGTTTGAGCAGTTCTTC
TRBJ2-7 | NA | NA | TRBV28 | CASSLSQGTLSYEQYF | TGTGCCAGCAGTTTATCACAGGGAACCCTCTCCTACGAGCAGTACTTC
TRBJ1-1 | TRBD1 | NA | TRBV28 | CASSLEGATEAFF | TGTGCCAGCAGTTTAGAGGGGGCAACTGAAGCTTTCTTT
TRBJ1-1 | TRBD1 | few | TRBV4-3 | CASSQDGTGANTEAFF | TGCGCCAGCAGCCAAGATGGGACAGGGGCAAACACTGAAGCTTTCTTT
TRBJ1-2 | TRBD1 | once | TRBV9 | CASSPGTVPNYGYTF | TGTGCCAGCAGTCCAGGGACAGTCCCTAACTATGGCTACACCTTC
TRBJ1-1 | NA | NA | TRBV7-3 | CASSFGGRGTEAFF | TGTGCCAGCAGCTTTGGGGGCAGAGGCACTGAAGCTTTCTTT
TRBJ1-1 | NA | medium-sized | TRBV28 | CASSFRGWGTEAFF | TGTGCCAGCAGTTTTCGGGGATGGGGCACTGAAGCTTTCTTT